A single sample gave rise to the 6 T cell receptor beta chains below, sequenced in a study of T-cell reconstitution after alpha-beta-depleted transplantation in children. Preparing the TCRbeta library involved the use of unique molecular identifiers. TCRdb fed the PCR reads into MiXCR, producing one record per CDR3 protein. The table lists around 200,000 distinct CDR3 sequences, approximately 8.4% of them singletons. The specimen comprised PBMCs, mostly from graft donor cells, sampled 360 days after TCRalphabeta/CD19-depleted stem cell transplant. These receptors came from a male patient between 2 and 15 years old who had a stem cell transplant for acute myeloid leukemia, so the T cells may come from the graft donor.

There are many counts of this clonotype. The genes are TRBV20-1 and TRBJ2-2; D not certain. V lost 0 bases, J lost 0 bases, and 8 bases lay in between. The CDR3 sequence is 15 residues long. CDR1 and CDR2 from the germline V gene are DFQATT and SNEGSKA (reference sequence). CDR3 nucleotide sequence: TGCAGTGCTAGAGACCGGCTGTCGAACACCGGGGAGCTGTTTTTT. It is translated as CSARDRLSNTGELFF.

This clonotype was seen many times. V gene TRBV12-3 or TRBV12-4 combines with J gene TRBJ2-2, with 13 nucleotides matching TRBD2. The CDR3 spans 17 residues. The ends lost 6 bases at V and 3 bases at J; junction bases unmatched: 7. In DNA form, the CDR3 reads TGTGCCAGCAGAAGGGGACTAGCGGGAATTTACACCGGGGAGCTGTTTTTT. It yields the protein CASRRGLAGIYTGELFF.

This clonotype was observed a handful of times. This chain connects TRBV12-3 or TRBV12-4 to TRBJ1-3, with 8 bases fitting TRBD1. The CDR3 spans 18 residues. Germline trimming cut 6 bases from V and 0 bases from J; bases unmatched to any gene: 13. The CDR3 bases are TGTGCCAGCAGGAGCCGACAGGGGCGCAGAGACTCTGGAAACACCATATATTTT. It encodes CASRSRQGRRDSGNTIYF.

This clonotype showed up just a few times. The chain carries TRBV7-2 and TRBJ2-7; either TRBD1 or TRBD2 may fit D (6 bases each). The ends were cut back, 1 base at V and 4 bases at J, with 11 bases in the middle. There are 14 residues in the CDR3. The V gene's germline CDR1 is SGHTA and CDR2 FQGNSA. CDR3 in DNA: TGTGCCAGCAGCTTAGTAGGGGGGCCTTACGAGCAGTACGTC. It translates to CASSLVGGPYEQYV.

The gene calls are TRBV12-3 or TRBV12-4 and TRBJ1-1, with D possibly being TRBD1 (5 bases). The CDR3 is 14 residues long. Between the trimmed V and J ends, which lost 3 bases and 1 base, there was a span of 9 bases. CDR3 in DNA: TGTGCCAGCAGTTTTCAGGGTGGGAACACTGAAGCTTTCTTT. Amino acids: CASSFQGGNTEAFF.

Many counts were recorded for this clonotype. The chain recombines TRBV12-3 or TRBV12-4 with TRBJ2-7; D not certain. The CDR3 consists of 14 residues. V lost 2 bases, J lost 0 bases, and 8 bases lay in between. The CDR3 is CASSLMVSSYEQYF. The DNA of the CDR3 is TGTGCCAGCAGTTTAATGGTGAGCTCCTACGAGCAGTACTTC.